A single sample gave rise to the 21 T cell receptor beta chains below, sequenced in a study of blood T cell repertoires in COVID-19. Data came from immunoSEQ multiplex PCR; TCRdb stores just in-frame clones and leaves some out. The sample holds approximately 94,000 clones, 70% to 80% seen once. The sample taken for sequencing was peripheral blood. The receptors originated from a man in his sixties or seventies with active or convalescent COVID-19.

The rearrangement uses TRBV19 and TRBJ1-5; D is unresolved. The germline gives CDR1 LNHDA, CDR2 SQIVND (reference sequence). The CDR3 spans 14 residues. The V and J ends lost 4 bases and 11 bases respectively, with 18 bases between them. CDR3 loop: CASSTIPGGGAQHF. CDR3 nucleotides: TGTGCCAGTAGTACGATACCGGGAGGTGGGGCCCAGCATTTT.

The genes are TRBV9 and TRBJ2-1, with a tentative D call TRBD1 (6 bases). The CDR3 is 15 residues long. Trimming removed 0 bases at V and 10 bases at J, with 17 bases between. CDR1 is SGDLS and CDR2 is YYNGEE in the germline V gene. Here the CDR3 reads CASSVGVGTPTEQFF. CDR3 sequence (DNA): TGTGCCAGCAGCGTAGGGGTGGGGACACCGACCGAGCAGTTCTTC. Using reference TRBV9 and TRBJ2-1 for the parts outside the CDR3, the full variable domain is DSGVTQTPKHLITATGQRVTLRCSPRSGDLSVYWYQQSLDQGLQFLIQYYNGEERAKGNILERFSAQQFPDLHSELNLSSLELGDSALYFCASSVGVGTPTEQFFGPGTRLTVL.

CDR3 in DNA: TGTGCCAGCAGCCCCCCCGCCAGGCCTAGAAACACCATATATTTT. Translating gives CASSPPARPRNTIYF. The chain carries TRBV28 and TRBJ1-3; D gene ambiguous. The CDR3 extends over 15 amino acids. Germline values: CDR1 MDHEN, CDR2 SYDVKM. V was trimmed by 6 bases and J by 5 bases, leaving 17 bases between them. Full variable domain (remainder filled in from reference TRBV28 and TRBJ1-3): DVKVTQSSRYLVKRTGEKVFLECVQDMDHENMFWYRQDPGLGLRLIYFSYDVKMKEKGDIPEGYSVSREKKERFSLILESASTNQTSMYLCASSPPARPRNTIYFGEGSWLTVV.

The V call is TRBV10-3, the J call TRBJ2-7; D may be TRBD1 (6 bases). CDR3 size: 13 residues. Germline CDR1 reads ENHRY; CDR2 reads SYGVKD. Between the trimmed V and J ends, which lost 10 bases and 2 bases, there was a span of 15 bases. CDR3 in DNA: TGTGCCACCCTGCCGGGACAAGCCTACGAGCAGTACTTC. It is translated as CATLPGQAYEQYF.

The table lists this clone with many counts. The V gene is TRBV12-3 or TRBV12-4, the J gene TRBJ1-2, with TRBD1 as a possible D gene (5 bases). The V and J ends lost 4 bases and 5 bases respectively, with 8 bases between them. The CDR3 contains 12 residues. The CDR3, as DNA: TGTGCCAGCAGTTGGGGGGATTATGGCTACACCTTC. Translation gives CASSWGDYGYTF.

The chain carries TRBV28 and TRBJ1-2; no reliable D call. V dropped 10 bases and J dropped 4 bases, with 13 bases sitting between them. In germline, CDR1 is MDHEN, CDR2 SYDVKM. This CDR3 region has 12 residues. The DNA for the CDR3 is TGTGCCACCTCTCGGGGAGCCTATGGCTACACCTTC. Translated, it gives CATSRGAYGYTF.

The rearrangement joins TRBV6-5 to TRBJ2-7; 8 bases agree with TRBD1. Trimming cost V 6 bases and J 1 base; bases outside gene matches: 8. The CDR3 is 15 amino acids. Per germline, CDR1 MNHEY and CDR2 SVGAGI. CDR3 bases: TGTGCCAGCAGATCGACCGGGACAGGTTCCTACGAGCAGTACTTC. Its protein product is CASRSTGTGSYEQYF.

V usage is TRBV24-1 and J usage is TRBJ2-1; D is possibly TRBD2 (7 bases). The CDR3 loop spans 16 amino acids. V lost 1 base and J 9 bases, leaving 18 bases between the germline ends. CDR1 is KGHDR, CDR2 SFDVKD, per germline. CDR3 protein: CATSDFKGGGFSEQFF. The CDR3 DNA sequence: TGTGCCACCAGTGATTTTAAGGGAGGGGGGTTCAGTGAGCAGTTCTTC.

This clone was detected once. The V call is TRBV5-1, the J call TRBJ2-5; the match to TRBD2 covers 7 bases. The trim removed 4 bases at V and 2 bases at J, leaving 5 bases unmatched. Germline V gene sequence: CDR1 SGHRS, CDR2 YFSETQ. The length of the CDR3 is 14 residues. The CDR3 DNA is TGCGCCAGCAGCCCTACTAGCGTACAAGAGACCCAGTACTTC. Translating gives CASSPTSVQETQYF.

The rearrangement joins TRBV5-4 to TRBJ2-7, with 10 bases that match TRBD1. Germline CDR1 and CDR2: SGHNT and YYREEE (reference sequence). The CDR3 contains 16 residues. V lost 3 bases to trimming and J lost 9 bases; unmatched junction nucleotides: 15. The CDR3 DNA is TGTGCCAGCAGCTCGACCCTCGGACAGGGGGGGTACCGGCAGTACTTC. This sequence encodes CASSSTLGQGGYRQYF. Complete variable domain (other parts from reference TRBV5-4 and TRBJ2-7): ETGVTQSPTHLIKTRGQQVTLRCSSQSGHNTVSWYQQALGQGPQFIFQYYREEENGRGNFPPRFSGLQFPNYSSELNVNALELDDSALYLCASSSTLGQGGYRQYFGPGTRLTVT.

The chain is built from TRBV7-2 and TRBJ1-2; the D gene is possibly TRBD1 (6 bases). Trimming took 2 bases from V and 4 from J, leaving 20 bases between them. Germline-derived CDR1 and CDR2 are SGHTA and FQGNSA. CDR3 length: 17 residues. Here the CDR3 DNA reads TGTGCCAGCAGCTTAAGAGGGACCCGAGTAGGGGGCTATGGCTACACCTTC. Translating it yields CASSLRGTRVGGYGYTF.

The chain recombines TRBV6-6 with TRBJ2-7, with D maybe TRBD2 (7 bases). Trimming pared 7 bases from V and 2 bases from J, leaving 18 bases between. The CDR3 spans 15 residues. Germline lookup yields CDR1 MNHNY and CDR2 SVGAGI (reference sequence). DNA of the CDR3: TGTGCCAGCACCATAGAAAGGGGGGGAACCTACGAGCAGTACTTC. It translates to CASTIERGGTYEQYF.

V is TRBV11-1 and J is TRBJ2-7, with a tentative D call TRBD2 (5 bases). V dropped 1 base and J dropped 5 bases, with 15 bases sitting between them. The CDR3 has 15 amino acids. Germline lookup yields CDR1 SGHAT and CDR2 FQDESV (reference sequence). CDR3 bases: TGTGCCAGCAGCTTAGATGGGGAGAGGCTAGACGAGCAGTACTTC. Amino acids: CASSLDGERLDEQYF.

A single count supports this clone. The gene calls are TRBV23-1 and TRBJ1-2, with 9 bases aligning to TRBD1. Being an ORF, TRBV23-1 has a function that is uncertain. Trimming at V came to 0 bases and at J to 4 bases, leaving 18 bases not matched to a gene. CDR3 length equals 20 residues. CDR3 sequence (DNA): TGCGCCAGCAGTCAATCTCGGGTAAACAGGGGGCGGGCGTTCGGCTATGGCTACACCTTC. Amino acid sequence: CASSQSRVNRGRAFGYGYTF.

V usage is TRBV7-2 and J usage is TRBJ1-4; TRBD1 matches at 10 bases. CDR1 is SGHTA, CDR2 FQGNSA, per germline. CDR3 length: 16 amino acids. V lost 3 bases to trimming and J lost 7 bases; unmatched junction nucleotides: 8. This chain's CDR3 is CASSFSATGGGEKLFF. In nucleotides, the CDR3 is TGTGCCAGCAGCTTCTCTGCGACAGGGGGCGGTGAAAAACTGTTTTTT.

The chain links TRBV29-1 to TRBJ1-4; TRBD1 is a possible D gene (5 bases). Trimming cost V 4 bases and J 6 bases, with 15 bases left between them. The CDR3 is 14 residues long. The V gene's germline CDR1 is SQVTM and CDR2 ANQGSEA. CDR3 region: CSVASGGFDEKLFF. The CDR3 DNA is TGCAGCGTTGCTAGCGGGGGATTTGATGAAAAACTGTTTTTT.

Turning to this clone: Other DNA sequences of this sample code for an identical CDR3. This sequence joins TRBV5-1 and TRBJ1-2; TRBD1 is a possible D gene (5 bases). The V gene's germline CDR1 is SGHRS and CDR2 YFSETQ. The length of the CDR3 is 13 residues. Trimming removed 0 bases at V and 2 bases at J, with 5 bases between. The CDR3: CASSLAGNYGYTF. CDR3 in DNA: TGCGCCAGCAGCTTGGCAGGGAACTATGGCTACACCTTC. The full variable domain, completed using reference TRBV5-1 and TRBJ1-2, is KAGVTQTPRYLIKTRGQQVTLSCSPISGHRSVSWYQQTPGQGLQFLFEYFSETQRNKGNFPGRFSGRQFSNSRSEMNVSTLELGDSALYLCASSLAGNYGYTFGSGTRLTVV.

The rearrangement links TRBV5-6 to TRBJ1-5, with unresolved D. CDR1 and CDR2 (germline): SGHDT, YYEEEE. The CDR3 runs to 15 residues. Trimming removed 2 bases from V and 1 base from J, with 10 bases in between. The CDR3 here is CASSFGLSSNQPQHF. The CDR3 region has the DNA TGTGCCAGCAGCTTCGGTCTCTCCAGCAATCAGCCCCAGCATTTT.

This rearrangement joins TRBV4-3 to TRBJ1-1; D not certain. V lost 0 bases to trimming and J lost 2 bases, with 7 bases between them. This CDR3 is 14 amino acids long. Germline V CDR1 and CDR2: LGHNA, YSLEER. As DNA, the CDR3 is TGCGCCAGCAGCCAAGACACGGTAAACACTGAAGCTTTCTTT. Its protein is CASSQDTVNTEAFF.

The chain's CDR3 is CATSDLRRGDNEQFF. The CDR3 DNA reads as TGTGCCACCAGTGATTTGCGGCGGGGAGACAATGAGCAGTTCTTC. The chain combines TRBV24-1 with TRBJ2-1; weak D call: TRBD2 (6 bases). V was trimmed by 0 bases and J by 5 bases, leaving 10 bases between them. In germline, CDR1 is KGHDR, CDR2 SFDVKD. There are 15 residues in the CDR3.

On this clone: Other DNA sequences in this specimen translate into the identical CDR3. This chain uses TRBV15 with TRBJ1-1, with 8 bases fitting TRBD1. Losses at the gene ends were 3 bases for V and 3 bases for J; bases not matched to a gene: 6. CDR1 LNHNV and CDR2 YYDKDF come from the germline V gene (reference sequence). The length of the CDR3 is 15 residues. The CDR3 DNA is TGTGCCACCAGCAGTTCCGGGACAGGTGACACTGAAGCTTTCTTT. Its translation is CATSSSGTGDTEAFF.